This T cell receptor (beta chain) was recovered during a study of T and B cells in COVID-19 patients. Study findings and constraints: Highly clonal in active COVID-19, TRB repertoires exceeded healthy-donor diversity and richness at recovery.

About this clonotype: Antigen specificity is unknown.

BIOMED2 TRB-A/B primer pools were used in multiplex TRB PCR. TCRdb re-called the multiplex PCR reads with MiXCR, one entry per CDR3 protein. The sample includes approximately 3,000 distinct CDR3 sequences, approximately 24% seen only once; the top ten take roughly 17%. TRB was amplified from about 240-490 ng of blood genomic DNA. V was shortened by 1 base and J by 3 bases, with 14 bases between the two germline ends. Germline assignment: CDR1 SGHNT and CDR2 YYREEE (reference sequence). This CDR3 contains 15 residues. The TCR sequence derives from a human donor with active COVID-19. Material: blood. This rearrangement joins TRBV5-4 to TRBJ2-7; maybe TRBD2 (6 bases). The CDR3 loop reads CASSLMQRANYEQYF. DNA of the CDR3: TGTGCCAGCAGCTTGATGCAGCGGGCCAACTACGAGCAGTACTTC.